The TCR beta chain under discussion was sequenced for a study of blood T cell repertoires in COVID-19. The wider study: Spain, Italy and the United States supplied samples that represented acute and convalescent COVID-19. Sample material is recorded as cDNA or gDNA derived from T cells, B-cell-depleted T cells, or PBMCs.

Unmatched junction bases numbered 9, after V lost 4 bases and J lost 0 bases. Germline V gene sequence: CDR1 SGHRS, CDR2 YFSETQ. The CDR3 sequence is 16 residues long. Profiling relied on immunoSEQ multiplex PCR, and the TCRdb table lists in-frame clones only, not all of them. The sample lists about 120,000 clones, around 86% occurring once. The receptor comes from a man aged 80 or over with acute or convalescent COVID-19. The rearrangement uses TRBV5-1 and TRBJ2-7, with 8 bases that match TRBD1. The sample was peripheral blood. CDR3 residues: CASSRGGTGDSYEQYF. The CDR3 coding sequence is TGCGCCAGCAGCCGGGGTGGGACAGGCGACTCCTACGAGCAGTACTTC.